This T cell receptor beta chain stems from a study of T cells after posttransplantation cyclophosphamide. The junction had 1 base not matched to a gene; V was cut back by 5 bases and J by 5 bases. Germline-derived CDR1 and CDR2 are SGHNT and YENEEA. The CDR3 spans 12 residues. Note on this clone: Antigen specificity is unknown.

Libraries were prepared by immunoSEQ multiplex PCR; TCRdb keeps only in-frame clonotypes and omits some of them. The data contain 7,500 to 10,000 clones, roughly 80% of them singletons. Busulfan-fludarabine conditioning, marrow transplant, and cyclophosphamide on days +3 and +4 were administered. Notes on the study in general: Tissue-infiltrating T cells from skin or gut overlapped little with blood T cells. After PTCy, TRB diversity resembled that of CNI/methotrexate controls. Later blood repertoires were often dominated by clones from the donor CD8+ memory compartment.

The receptor was isolated from a female patient in her thirties or forties who received an allogeneic stem cell transplant from a related donor, was CMV-positive, and had no GVHD. The graft donor may account for some of the T cells. This chain joins TRBV11-3 and TRBJ2-5, with TRBD2 matching over 8 bases. Source: PBMCs, taken approximately 2,000 days after a stem cell transplant with posttransplant cyclophosphamide. CDR3 DNA sequence: TGTGCCAGCAGCCGCGGGGGGGAGACCCAGTACTTC. This codes for CASSRGGETQYF.